Following are 25 T cell receptor beta chains from one sample sequenced in a study of response to subunit inactivated influenza vaccine. TCRdb reprocessed the RT-PCR reads via MiXCR and lists one record per CDR3 protein. The sample lists 150,000 to 200,000 distinct CDR3 sequences, roughly 12% occurring once. These records were also assigned to another study, of T cells expressing NK-cell markers. That source reports: cDNA encoding TCR beta was synthesized via 5'RACE template switching incorporating UMIs.

The sample here was CD8+ T cells sorted from PBMCs, taken about 12 days after vaccination. All receptors derive from a man aged 50-60 years who received an inactivated influenza vaccine.

This chain links TRBV4-3 with TRBJ2-1, with TRBD2 as a possible D gene (7 bases). Between the trimmed V and J ends, which lost 0 bases and 2 bases, there was a span of 17 bases. CDR3 length: 18 amino acids. The germline gives CDR1 LGHNA, CDR2 YSLEER. The CDR3 coding sequence is TGCGCCAGCAGCCAAGAGGTCAGGCGGGGGCCCACCTACAATGAGCAGTTCTTC. It specifies CASSQEVRRGPTYNEQFF.

Only a few counts were recorded for this clonotype. The chain links TRBV12-3 or TRBV12-4 to TRBJ1-5; D gene ambiguous. The CDR3 has 13 residues. Trimming removed 3 bases at V and 6 bases at J, with 9 bases between. For the CDR3, the DNA is TGTGCCAGCAGTTTTGAGGGTGGTCAGCCCCAGCATTTT. Amino acids: CASSFEGGQPQHF.

This clonotype was detected many times. The chain joins TRBV10-3 to TRBJ2-2, with 7 bases fitting TRBD2. V lost 7 bases to trimming and J lost 5 bases; unmatched junction nucleotides: 7. The CDR3 contains 14 residues. Germline CDR1 ENHRY, CDR2 SYGVKD. In DNA, the CDR3 is TGTGCCATCACCCCAGGACTAGTTACCGGGGAGCTGTTTTTT. Its protein is CAITPGLVTGELFF.

The gene calls are TRBV30 and TRBJ2-6; D call uncertain. This CDR3 spans 13 amino acids. Germline-derived CDR1 and CDR2 are GTSNPN and SVGIG (reference sequence). V lost 1 base, J lost 5 bases, and 6 bases lay in between. The CDR3 spells CAWSGTWANVLTF. The CDR3 nucleotides are TGTGCCTGGAGTGGTACTTGGGCCAACGTCCTGACTTTC.

As regards this clonotype: A much larger clonotype is one base distant, so this may be a read error. CDR3 in amino acids: CASSLVSGLTYEQYF. CDR3 nucleotides: TGTGCCAGCAGCTTAGTCAGCGGGCTCACCTACGAGCAGTACTTC. The chain employs TRBV7-9 and TRBJ2-7, with D maybe TRBD2 (6 bases). Germline V gene lookup returns CDR1 SEHNR and CDR2 FQNEAQ (reference sequence). The CDR3 loop spans 15 amino acids. V was shortened by 1 base and J by 2 bases, with 12 bases between the two germline ends.

This clonotype occurred many times. The chain carries TRBV12-3 or TRBV12-4 and TRBJ2-2; D is ambiguous. This CDR3 has 16 residues. Between the trimmed V and J ends, which lost 1 base and 0 bases, there was a span of 9 bases. The CDR3 spells CASSLVGSPNTGELFF. The CDR3 bases are TGTGCCAGCAGTTTAGTCGGCAGCCCGAACACCGGGGAGCTGTTTTTT.

A few counts support this clonotype. CDR3 bases: TGTGCCACCAGTCAAATACCCCAGGCGGTGGACATTCAGTACTTC. It yields the protein CATSQIPQAVDIQYF. The chain uses TRBV15 and TRBJ2-4, with D uncertain. The CDR3 has 15 residues. The V gene's germline CDR1 is LNHNV and CDR2 YYDKDF (reference sequence). Trimming took 6 bases from V and 8 from J, leaving 20 bases between them.

This clonotype was picked up a small number of times. V usage is TRBV2 and J usage is TRBJ1-6, with D possibly matching TRBD1 (5 bases). CDR3 length: 15 amino acids. Germline CDR1 is SNHLY and CDR2 is FYNNEI. The ends were cut back, 6 bases at V and 7 bases at J, with 16 bases in the middle. The CDR3 reads CASSLPGPGNSPLHF. CDR3 bases: TGTGCCAGCAGCCTACCGGGACCCGGGAATTCACCCCTCCACTTT.

This clonotype was detected many times. This chain links TRBV6-5 with TRBJ2-1, with no clear D. This CDR3 contains 13 residues. The germline gives CDR1 MNHEY, CDR2 SVGAGI. V dropped 4 bases and J dropped 8 bases, with 12 bases sitting between them. In DNA, the CDR3 is TGTGCCAGCAGTTTCTACAGAGGCCATGAGCAGTTCTTC. Translation gives CASSFYRGHEQFF.

This chain links TRBV27 with TRBJ1-4; D call uncertain. CDR1 and CDR2 (germline): MNHEY, SMNVEV (reference sequence). The CDR3 extends over 13 amino acids. Trimming took 5 bases from V and 8 from J, leaving 12 bases between them. The CDR3 DNA follows: TGTGCCAGCAGTCCGACTAACAAAGAAAAACTGTTTTTT. Amino acids: CASSPTNKEKLFF.

The table lists this clonotype with many counts. This chain links TRBV27 with TRBJ2-7; no definite D call. Germline assignment: CDR1 MNHEY and CDR2 SMNVEV (reference sequence). The CDR3 is 10 residues long. V lost 1 base and J 7 bases, leaving 2 bases between the germline ends. This chain's CDR3 is CASSLWEQYF. CDR3 DNA: TGTGCCAGCAGTTTATGGGAGCAGTACTTC.

The chain is built from TRBV27 and TRBJ2-5; TRBD2 aligns across 12 bases. V dropped 5 bases and J dropped 4; count of bases not matched to a gene: 8. From germline, CDR1 is MNHEY and CDR2 SMNVEV (reference sequence). CDR3 length equals 16 residues. The CDR3 here is CASSPGLAGTIETQYF. CDR3 coding DNA: TGTGCCAGCAGTCCCGGACTAGCGGGGACGATAGAGACCCAGTACTTC.

This clonotype was seen many times. This rearrangement joins TRBV7-6 to TRBJ2-2; D is undetermined. The germline CDR1 and CDR2 sequences are SGHVS and FNYEAQ. The CDR3 length is 13 residues. The V gene lost 3 bases and the J gene lost 3 bases, with 5 bases spanning the gap. CDR3 sequence (DNA): TGTGCCAGCAGCTTGGTCGACACCGGGGAGCTGTTTTTT. This sequence encodes CASSLVDTGELFF. Together with reference TRBV7-6 and TRBJ2-2, the CDR3 gives the full variable domain: GAGVSQSPRYKVTKRGQDVALRCDPISGHVSLYWYRQALGQGPEFLTYFNYEAQQDKSGLPNDRFSAERPEGSISTLTIQRTEQRDSAMYRCASSLVDTGELFFGEGSRLTVL.

The sample holds a few counts of this clonotype. This chain connects TRBV12-3 or TRBV12-4 to TRBJ2-5; D remains unclear. The CDR3 spans 16 residues. Between the trimmed V and J ends, which lost 0 bases and 0 bases, there was a span of 11 bases. CDR3 in DNA: TGTGCCAGCAGTTTAGCAGGAGCAGAGGACCAAGAGACCCAGTACTTC. Protein sequence: CASSLAGAEDQETQYF.

The chain employs TRBV19 and TRBJ2-2; D call uncertain. V was clipped by 1 base and J by 4 bases, with 4 bases between them. CDR1 is LNHDA and CDR2 is SQIVND in the germline V gene (reference sequence). This CDR3 has 13 amino acids. CDR3 coding DNA: TGTGCCAGTAGTATAGGGTTCACCGGGGAGCTGTTTTTT. It encodes CASSIGFTGELFF.

V usage is TRBV9 and J usage is TRBJ2-2; 10 bases fit TRBD1. The CDR3 extends over 17 amino acids. V was pared by 4 bases and J by 5 bases, with 11 bases of the junction left unmatched. Germline V gene sequence: CDR1 SGDLS, CDR2 YYNGEE. CDR3 loop: CASSHARDRGGTGELFF. CDR3 sequence (DNA): TGTGCCAGCAGCCACGCCCGGGACAGGGGAGGAACCGGGGAGCTGTTTTTT.

The gene calls are TRBV11-1 and TRBJ2-3; 9 nucleotides line up with TRBD2. V was pared by 4 bases and J by 0 bases, with 20 bases of the junction left unmatched. CDR3 length: 21 residues. From germline, CDR1 is SGHAT and CDR2 FQDESV (reference sequence). DNA of the CDR3: TGTGCCAGCAGCTCCCCACAATACAAGCGGGGGGACCCCCTCAGCACAGATACGCAGTATTTT. Its protein product is CASSSPQYKRGDPLSTDTQYF.

This clonotype has a handful of counts. The DNA of the CDR3 is TGCGCCAGCAGCGGGGGACAGAGCTACTACGAGCAGTACTTC. The encoded protein is CASSGGQSYYEQYF. The rearrangement links TRBV5-1 to TRBJ2-7, with 7 bases lining up with TRBD1. J lost 3 bases, V lost 4 bases, and 7 bases had no gene match. The CDR3 spans 14 residues. CDR1 is SGHRS and CDR2 is YFSETQ in the germline V gene.

This clonotype showed up just a few times. This chain joins TRBV7-9 and TRBJ2-3; 7 bases are a match to TRBD1. Germline-derived CDR1 and CDR2 are SEHNR and FQNEAQ (reference sequence). CDR3 length equals 17 residues. The V gene end was trimmed by 2 bases and the J gene end by 4 bases; junction bases not matched to a gene: 12. The CDR3: CASSLSLGGFGSDTQYF. Written as DNA, the CDR3 is TGTGCCAGCAGCTTAAGCCTAGGGGGCTTTGGGTCAGATACGCAGTATTTT.

The table lists this clonotype with many counts. The V and J genes are TRBV5-1 and TRBJ2-1; TRBD2 agrees at 10 bases. Trimming removed 1 base from V and 1 base from J; junction bases left unmatched: 5. This CDR3 is 17 amino acids long. The germline V gene encodes CDR1 SGHRS and CDR2 YFSETQ. The CDR3 nucleotides read TGCGCCAGCAGCTTGAACAGCGGGAGGGAGTCCTACAATGAGCAGTTCTTC. It translates to CASSLNSGRESYNEQFF.

This clonotype was found a few times. The chain joins TRBV24-1 to TRBJ2-3; 8 positions match TRBD2. The CDR3 sequence is 14 residues long. J was trimmed by 5 bases and V by 1 base; bases with no gene match: 1. Germline CDR1 and CDR2: KGHDR and SFDVKD. The CDR3 region is CATSDLSGRDTQYF. In nucleotides, the CDR3 is TGTGCCACCAGTGATTTAAGCGGGAGAGATACGCAGTATTTT.

This rearrangement joins TRBV13 to TRBJ2-3; D not resolved. This CDR3 contains 13 residues. From germline, CDR1 is PRHDT and CDR2 FYEKMQ (reference sequence). Trimming stripped 5 bases from V and 0 bases from J, with 6 bases between. CDR3 coding DNA: TGTGCCAGCAGCCCCCCTAGCACAGATACGCAGTATTTT. It is translated as CASSPPSTDTQYF.

This clonotype has a handful of counts. The rearrangement joins TRBV6-2 or TRBV6-3 to TRBJ2-1; 12 bases line up with TRBD2. This CDR3 spans 21 amino acids. Germline V gene lookup returns CDR1 MNHEY and CDR2 SVGEGT. V shed 7 bases, J shed 1 base, and the junction held 20 bases outside the gene matches. DNA of the CDR3: TGTGCCAGCAACCCCTTCAGGGCTAGCGGGGGGGCGTTGGGTTCCTACAATGAGCAGTTCTTC. It yields the protein CASNPFRASGGALGSYNEQFF.

A few counts support this clonotype. The rearrangement links TRBV5-6 to TRBJ2-2, with 8 nucleotides matching TRBD2. Germline V CDR1 and CDR2: SGHDT, YYEEEE. The trim removed 0 bases at V and 3 bases at J, leaving 4 bases unmatched. The CDR3 sequence is 16 residues long. CDR3 residues: CASSLVLAGDTGELFF. Here the CDR3 DNA reads TGTGCCAGCAGCTTGGTCCTAGCGGGTGACACCGGGGAGCTGTTTTTT. Looking up the rest from reference TRBV5-6 and TRBJ2-2 gives the full variable domain: DAGVTQSPTHLIKTRGQQVTLRCSPKSGHDTVSWYQQALGQGPQFIFQYYEEEERQRGNFPDRFSGHQFPNYSSELNVNALLLGDSALYLCASSLVLAGDTGELFFGEGSRLTVL.

This clonotype has more than one count but fewer than ten. J is TRBJ1-2 and V is TRBV5-4; 8 bases are shared with TRBD1. The CDR3 runs 15 residues. The V segment lost 3 bases and the J segment 6 bases; nucleotides outside the gene matches: 10. The germline CDR1 and CDR2 sequences are SGHNT and YYREEE (reference sequence). DNA for the CDR3: TGTGCCAGCAGCTCCGGGACAGGTGGAGAGGATGGCTACACCTTC. This gives the protein CASSSGTGGEDGYTF.